A selection of T cell receptor beta chains follows, all from one sample in a study of beta chain features in type 1 diabetes. Using immunoSEQ multiplex PCR, the repertoire was profiled, and TCRdb retains in-frame clones only, with some absent. The profile shows almost 350,000 clones, 9.3% of them singletons. Material: central memory CD4+ T cells from blood. Source of these receptors: a man aged 25-45 years with type 1 diabetes. The CDR3 runs from the conserved cysteine through the conserved F or W. Fields, in order: CDR3 protein, CDR3 DNA, V gene, D gene, clone size, J gene. The D gene is left open where the match is weak. Where a row states a size, it is once, few, many or the class of an expanded clone; other rows omit it.

CASSLGLERRTQYF | TGTGCCAGCAGCCTCGGCCTGGAAAGGAGGACCCAGTACTTC | TRBV11-2 | . | few | TRBJ2-5
CASSPITGSGNTIYF | TGTGCCAGCTCACCCATCACAGGGTCTGGAAACACCATATATTTT | TRBV18 | . | . | TRBJ1-3
CASSPTEYGYTF | TGTGCCAGCTCCCCGACGGAGTATGGCTACACCTTC | TRBV2 | . | . | TRBJ1-2
CASSPTEHGYTF | TGTGCCAGCAGCCCCACAGAGCATGGCTACACCTTC | TRBV7-9 | . | . | TRBJ1-2
CASSLFGRGAYEQYF | TGTGCCAGCAGCTTATTCGGACGGGGAGCCTACGAGCAGTACTTC | TRBV7-9 | . | . | TRBJ2-7
CASSADRVNQPQHF | TGTGCCAGCAGCGCGGACAGGGTCAATCAGCCCCAGCATTTT | TRBV7-9 | TRBD1 | . | TRBJ1-5
CASSQDGQGFYEQYF | TGCGCCAGCAGCCAAGATGGACAGGGTTTCTACGAGCAGTACTTC | TRBV4-3 | TRBD1 | . | TRBJ2-7
CASSRDVGVDTQYF | TGTGCCAGCAGCCGTGATGTGGGGGTAGATACGCAGTATTTT | TRBV14 | . | . | TRBJ2-3
CASSFSEDEQFF | TGTGCCAGCAGCTTCTCTGAGGATGAGCAGTTCTTC | TRBV5-6 | . | . | TRBJ2-1
CASSLGQGEQFF | TGTGCCAGCAGCTTAGGACAGGGTGAGCAGTTCTTC | TRBV5-4 | TRBD1 | . | TRBJ2-1
CASSAAGQENQPQHF | TGTGCCAGTAGTGCGGCGGGACAGGAGAATCAGCCCCAGCATTTT | TRBV19 | TRBD1 | . | TRBJ1-5
CASSLARPAGGYTF | TGTGCCAGCAGCTTAGCGCGTCCGGCGGGGGGCTACACCTTC | TRBV7-2 | . | few | TRBJ1-2
CASSWDGAYEQYF | TGTGCCAGCAGCTGGGACGGAGCCTACGAGCAGTACTTC | TRBV5-6 | . | . | TRBJ2-7
CAISEGGGPGTQYF | TGTGCCATCAGTGAAGGCGGGGGTCCTGGGACCCAGTACTTC | TRBV10-3 | TRBD2 | many | TRBJ2-5
CASSLRTSVGTDTQYF | TGTGCCAGCAGCCTAAGGACTAGCGTCGGCACAGATACGCAGTATTTT | TRBV13 | TRBD2 | . | TRBJ2-3
CASSRLGGYTF | TGTGCCAGCAGCCGACTAGGTGGCTACACCTTC | TRBV28 | . | few | TRBJ1-2
CASSLERFRGSLSGNTIYF | TGTGCCAGCAGCTTAGAACGGTTCAGGGGCTCCCTTTCTGGAAACACCATATATTTT | TRBV7-9 | . | . | TRBJ1-3
CASSRTGTGSGNTIYF | TGTGCCAGCAGCCGAACCGGGACAGGCTCTGGAAACACCATATATTTT | TRBV7-2 | TRBD1 | few | TRBJ1-3
CASSQVGDTNYGYTF | TGCGCCAGCAGCCAAGTAGGGGACACGAACTATGGCTACACCTTC | TRBV4-3 | . | few | TRBJ1-2
CASSLSQVVPGYTF | TGTGCCAGCAGCTTATCTCAGGTCGTTCCTGGCTACACCTTC | TRBV7-9 | . | . | TRBJ1-2
CASSFGGGADEQFF | TGCGCCAGCAGCTTCGGAGGGGGGGCCGATGAGCAGTTCTTC | TRBV4-1 | . | . | TRBJ2-1
CASSSPDRGVDTQYF | TGTGCCAGCAGCTCCCCGGACAGGGGGGTAGATACGCAGTATTTT | TRBV7-9 | TRBD1 | . | TRBJ2-3
CASSQDNEGTQYF | TGCGCCAGCAGCCAAGATAATGAGGGTACGCAGTATTTT | TRBV4-3 | . | . | TRBJ2-3
CASSFLSGGAAETQYF | TGTGCCAGCAGCTTTCTAAGCGGGGGGGCCGCCGAGACCCAGTACTTC | TRBV7-2 | TRBD2 | . | TRBJ2-5
CAISEGDRASPLHF | TGTGCCATCAGTGAGGGGGACAGGGCTTCACCCCTCCACTTT | TRBV10-3 | TRBD1 | few | TRBJ1-6
CASSPGTGGEKLFF | TGTGCCAGCAGCCCCGGGACAGGGGGTGAAAAACTGTTTTTT | TRBV4-2 | TRBD1 | . | TRBJ1-4
CASSGGTETQYF | TGTGCCAGCAGCGGGGGTACAGAGACCCAGTACTTC | TRBV9 | . | . | TRBJ2-5
CASSSSGQSDQPQHF | TGCGCCAGCTCCTCTTCCGGGCAGAGCGATCAGCCCCAGCATTTT | TRBV10-2 | . | few | TRBJ1-5
CASSAGQKNIQYF | TGTGCCAGCAGCGCCGGACAGAAAAACATTCAGTACTTC | TRBV9 | . | . | TRBJ2-4
CASSPSSGADTQYF | TGTGCCAGCTCACCATCTAGCGGGGCAGATACGCAGTATTTT | TRBV18 | TRBD2 | few | TRBJ2-3
CASCPRRTGMNTGELFF | TGTGCCAGCTGCCCCAGGCGGACAGGAATGAACACCGGGGAGCTGTTTTTT | TRBV13 | TRBD1 | few | TRBJ2-2
CATSTPGSYNEQFF | TGTGCCACCTCCACCCCCGGCTCCTACAATGAGCAGTTCTTC | TRBV6-5 | . | few | TRBJ2-1
CASTLLPGTGELFF | TGTGCCAGCACCTTACTCCCGGGGACCGGGGAGCTGTTTTTT | TRBV11-2 | . | . | TRBJ2-2
CASSLDLDLTDTQYF | TGTGCCAGCAGCTTAGACCTAGACCTCACAGATACGCAGTATTTT | TRBV7-9 | . | . | TRBJ2-3
CASSVGDRSNQPQHF | TGTGCCAGCAGCGTGGGGGACCGAAGCAATCAGCCCCAGCATTTT | TRBV9 | . | few | TRBJ1-5
CASSLGSGEQYF | TGTGCCAGCAGCTTAGGGTCGGGGGAGCAGTACTTC | TRBV7-9 | . | . | TRBJ2-7
CASRRANEKLFF | TGCGCCAGCCGGAGGGCGAATGAAAAACTGTTTTTT | TRBV10-2 | . | . | TRBJ1-4